The T cell receptor (beta chain) under discussion was sequenced for a study of blood T cells in healthy people across ages. This CDR3 has 11 residues. In germline, CDR1 is SQVTM, CDR2 ANQGSEA. Trimming took 4 bases from V and 6 from J, leaving 7 bases between them. Points from the study as a whole: Donor CMV infection status was unknown, possibly confounding age-related changes in expanded clonotypes.

This clonotype was detected a few times. The antigen is undetermined. Then a second PCR, running about 6 to 12 cycles, was carried out with a sample-barcoded 5' primer and a J-beta primer mix. TCRdb itself ran the 5' RACE reads through MiXCR, one entry per CDR3 protein. The profile shows nearly 1 million distinct CDR3 sequences, roughly half of them singletons. The sequenced sample consisted of blood. This receptor was identified in an older woman in good health. The chain combines TRBV29-1 with TRBJ2-1; D is unresolved. This CDR3 is CSVVRGNEQFF. The CDR3 DNA reads as TGCAGCGTTGTTCGCGGCAATGAGCAGTTCTTC.